One and the same sample provided the 2 T cell receptor beta chains below, sequenced in a study of cytomegalovirus exposure and HLA in healthy donors (dated by TCRdb to about 2017). The library was generated by the immunoSEQ multiplex PCR assay. A mixture of 60 forward primers for TCR Vbeta segments and 13 reverse primers for TCR Jbeta segments was used in the multiplex PCR. The source is immuneACCESS, and TCRdb retained only in-frame sequences with V and J called. Part of the clones is not carried over; for the studies checked, unresolved V genes explain less than half of this, and the remainder is unexplained. In this sample the table shows roughly 200,000 clones, around 79% of which occur a single time. The top ten clones comprise roughly 1.5% of the sample. The sequenced material came from PBMCs. The origin of the receptors is a girl between 5 and 17 years old in good health and CMV-seropositive.

This clone is a singleton in its sample. The chain employs TRBV30 and TRBJ2-7, with 8 bases that match TRBD2. The CDR3 spans 17 residues. V was clipped by 0 bases and J by 2 bases; unmatched bases: 12. Germline loops: CDR1 GTSNPN, CDR2 SVGIG (reference sequence). As DNA, the CDR3 is TGTGCCTGGAGTGTAACCCGTACTGCGGGGGGCCCCTACGAGCAGTACTTC. Translating gives CAWSVTRTAGGPYEQYF.

This sequence joins TRBV11-3 and TRBJ2-5; D is undetermined. With 5 bases removed from V and 3 bases from J, the gap between germline ends came to 10 bases. The CDR3 runs 13 residues. Germline lookup yields CDR1 SGHNT and CDR2 YENEEA. The CDR3 here is CASSRDGEETQYF. CDR3 coding DNA: TGTGCCAGCAGCAGAGACGGAGAAGAGACCCAGTACTTC.